This TCR beta chain was profiled in a study of identical twins. General study points: A partial confounding effect on zero-insertion analyses could come from invariant MAIT and iNKT cells.

This clonotype was seen ten or more times. What it binds is unknown. Looked up from germline, CDR1 is DFQATT and CDR2 is SNEGSKA (reference sequence). The CDR3 covers 12 residues. Trimming removed 3 bases at V and 5 bases at J, with 11 bases between. TCRdb redid the calling of the 5' RACE reads with MiXCR, one entry per CDR3 protein. There are 1.5 million to 2 million distinct CDR3 sequences in the sample; about 31% occur only once, and 0.25% to 0.3% lies in the top ten. This sequence joins TRBV20-1 and TRBJ2-7; D remains unclear. Specimen: cord blood. The clonotype originates from a newborn girl in good health. The CDR3 DNA sequence: TGCAGTGCTAGGATCCCCGTGAACGAGCAGTACTTC. It encodes CSARIPVNEQYF.